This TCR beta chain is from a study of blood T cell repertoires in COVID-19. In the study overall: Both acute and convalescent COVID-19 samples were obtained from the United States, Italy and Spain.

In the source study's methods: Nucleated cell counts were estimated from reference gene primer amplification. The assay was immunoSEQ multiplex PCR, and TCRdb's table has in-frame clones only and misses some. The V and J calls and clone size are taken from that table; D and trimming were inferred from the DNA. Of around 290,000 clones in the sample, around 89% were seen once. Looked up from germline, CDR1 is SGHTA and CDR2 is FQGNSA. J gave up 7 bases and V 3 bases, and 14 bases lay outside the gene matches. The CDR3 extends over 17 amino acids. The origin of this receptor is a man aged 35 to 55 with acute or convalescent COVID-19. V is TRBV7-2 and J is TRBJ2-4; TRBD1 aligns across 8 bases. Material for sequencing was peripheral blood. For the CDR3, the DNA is TGTGCCAGCAGCTTTTTCCTAAGAAGACAGGGGCGGAACATTCAGTACTTC. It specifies CASSFFLRRQGRNIQYF.